This is a list of T cell receptor beta chains from one sample in a study of cytomegalovirus exposure and HLA in healthy donors. Sequencing used immunoSEQ multiplex PCR; TCRdb keeps in-frame clones, though not all of them. The sample holds approximately 120,000 clones, roughly 63% seen once. Sequenced sample: PBMCs. The receptors stem from a woman between 70 and 85 years old in good health and CMV-seropositive. Each CDR3 is given with its conserved first and last residue. D genes are given only for firm matches. Expanded clones are given a class, and other clones once, few, many or no size at all.

clone size,J gene,D gene,V gene,CDR3 DNA,CDR3 protein
NA,TRBJ2-6,NA,TRBV18,TGTGCCAGCTCGCTCCAGGGTACCGGGGCCAACGTCCTGACTTTC,CASSLQGTGANVLTF
few,TRBJ2-7,NA,TRBV18,TGTGCCAGCTCACCAGTCTCCCCCTACGAGCAGTACTTC,CASSPVSPYEQYF
many,TRBJ1-1,TRBD1,TRBV5-4,TGTGCCAGCAGCTCGGGACAGGGGAACACTGAAGCTTTCTTT,CASSSGQGNTEAFF
few,TRBJ2-7,NA,TRBV7-6,TGTGCCAGCAGCATCGTCGGACAGTCCTACGAGCAGTACTTC,CASSIVGQSYEQYF
NA,TRBJ2-7,TRBD2,TRBV7-8,TGTGCCAGCAGCCCGGCGGGGGGCGGGGCGGGGCAGTACTTC,CASSPAGGGAGQYF
NA,TRBJ2-7,NA,TRBV7-9,TGTGCCAGCAGCTCGATCCTTACGGGGGCCTACGAGCAGTACTTC,CASSSILTGAYEQYF
NA,TRBJ1-5,TRBD1,TRBV29-1,TGCAGCGTCCAGGGGGCGGATCAGCCCCAGCATTTT,CSVQGADQPQHF
NA,TRBJ1-1,NA,TRBV6-5,TGTGCCAGCGCCGTAGGGGGGGCTGACACTGAAGCTTTCTTT,CASAVGGADTEAFF
NA,TRBJ1-1,NA,TRBV10-3,TGTGCCATCAAGGGGGGGGAGGCTGAAGCTTTCTTT,CAIKGGEAEAFF
NA,TRBJ1-5,TRBD1,TRBV10-3,TGTGCCATCAGTGAGACAGGGGTTCAGCCCCAGCATTTT,CAISETGVQPQHF
NA,TRBJ2-7,NA,TRBV2,TGTGCCAGCAGTGATGGTGGGGGGTCGGAAGAGCAGTACTTC,CASSDGGGSEEQYF
NA,TRBJ1-1,NA,TRBV10-3,TGTGCCATCACCCAACAGGAAATCGGCACTGAAGCTTTCTTT,CAITQQEIGTEAFF
NA,TRBJ1-3,NA,TRBV7-9,TGTGCCAGCAGTTCACAGGGAAACACCATATATTTT,CASSSQGNTIYF
NA,TRBJ1-2,NA,TRBV14,TGTGCCAGCAGCCAAGACTGGGGCTGGGGCTACACCTTC,CASSQDWGWGYTF
NA,TRBJ1-2,TRBD1,TRBV18,TGTGCCAGCTCACCGCTGGGACAGTTTGGCTACACCTTC,CASSPLGQFGYTF
NA,TRBJ1-5,NA,TRBV2,TGTGCCAGCAGTGAAAAACTGGCAGGGTTAGGCCAGCCCCAGCATTTT,CASSEKLAGLGQPQHF
NA,TRBJ1-3,TRBD1,TRBV9,TGTGCCAGCAGCGCACGACAGGGGCCAATCTCTGGAAACACCATATATTTT,CASSARQGPISGNTIYF
NA,TRBJ2-2,NA,TRBV7-3,TGTGCCAGCAGCTCCCAGGTACCCGGGGAGCTGTTTTTT,CASSSQVPGELFF
NA,TRBJ1-2,NA,TRBV19,TGTGCCAGTAGTATGAGTTCTGACTATGGCTACACCTTC,CASSMSSDYGYTF
NA,TRBJ1-3,NA,TRBV11-2,TGTGCCAGCAGCTCACAGGACAGTGGAAACACCATATATTTT,CASSSQDSGNTIYF
NA,TRBJ1-2,TRBD1,TRBV29-1,TGCAGCGTTAGACAGGGGGGGACCTATGGCTACACCTTC,CSVRQGGTYGYTF
NA,TRBJ2-5,NA,TRBV30,TGTGCCTGGAGCGGGGGAGGGGGCCAAGAGACCCAGTACTTC,CAWSGGGGQETQYF
NA,TRBJ1-4,NA,TRBV13,TGTGCCAGCAGGCGCCTCCTTACTGAAAAACTGTTTTTT,CASRRLLTEKLFF
NA,TRBJ1-1,NA,TRBV6-1,TGTGCCAGCAGCTTAGGGGGTCCTGAAGCTTTCTTT,CASSLGGPEAFF
NA,TRBJ2-7,NA,TRBV30,TGTGCCTGGAGCGCCGTAAATCAGCTAGAGCACTTC,CAWSAVNQLEHF
NA,TRBJ1-6,NA,TRBV5-6,TGTGCCAGCAGCTTGAGAGGGTCCAGGTTGACGGGTTCACCCCTCCACTTT,CASSLRGSRLTGSPLHF
once,TRBJ1-1,NA,TRBV11-2,TGTGCCAGCAGCCATCGGGTAGGGGCCACCTCGCGAACTGAAGCTTTCTTT,CASSHRVGATSRTEAFF
NA,TRBJ2-7,NA,TRBV29-1,TGCAGCGTCACCGGGGCGGGAAGCTCCTACGAGCAGTACTTC,CSVTGAGSSYEQYF
once,TRBJ2-7,TRBD1,TRBV14,TGTGCCAGCAGCCATCGGACAGGGGTGGGCGAGCAGTACTTC,CASSHRTGVGEQYF
NA,TRBJ2-3,NA,TRBV2,TGTGCCAGCAGTGTAAGTAGCGGCCTCCGCACAGATACGCAGTATTTT,CASSVSSGLRTDTQYF
NA,TRBJ1-2,NA,TRBV2,TGTGCCAGCAGATGGCTCGAGGGCAACTATGGCTACACCTTC,CASRWLEGNYGYTF
NA,TRBJ2-3,TRBD2,TRBV6-4,TGTGCCAGCAGTGTAGAAGCGGGGGGGCCAGATACGCAGTATTTT,CASSVEAGGPDTQYF
few,TRBJ1-1,NA,TRBV10-3,TGTGCCATCAGTGAGTCGGTACAGCAGACTGAAGCTTTCTTT,CAISESVQQTEAFF
NA,TRBJ2-3,NA,TRBV25-1,TGTGCCAGCAGTGAGGGGAGCAGTACAGATACGCAGTATTTT,CASSEGSSTDTQYF
NA,TRBJ2-7,NA,TRBV10-1,TGCGCCAGCAGTGCCGGCAGGACTACCACTTACGAGCAGTACTTC,CASSAGRTTTYEQYF
few,TRBJ2-5,TRBD2,TRBV7-7,TGTGCCAGCAGCTCTGGACTAGCGGAGACCCAGTACTTC,CASSSGLAETQYF
NA,TRBJ1-4,TRBD1,TRBV6-5,TGTGCCAGCAGTCGCGGACAGGGAGGCCATGAAAAACTGTTTTTT,CASSRGQGGHEKLFF
NA,TRBJ2-1,NA,TRBV29-1,TGCAGCGCCATACAGATGAGCTCCTACAATGAGCAGTTCTTC,CSAIQMSSYNEQFF
NA,TRBJ2-5,TRBD1,TRBV19,TGTGCCAGTAGTACGCGATGGACAGGGCGGCAAGAGACCCAGTACTTC,CASSTRWTGRQETQYF
NA,TRBJ1-4,TRBD1,TRBV2,TGTGCCAGCAGTTCACAGGGGGGTGCAACTAATGAAAAACTGTTTTTT,CASSSQGGATNEKLFF
NA,TRBJ1-3,TRBD1,TRBV4-3,TGCGCCAGCAGCCTCACCATGGACAGGTTGAGTGGAAACACCATATATTTT,CASSLTMDRLSGNTIYF
NA,TRBJ1-5,NA,TRBV2,TGTGCCAGCAGTGGGACACCTCCTCAGCCCCAGCATTTT,CASSGTPPQPQHF
NA,TRBJ1-4,NA,TRBV7-2,TGTGCCAGCAGCTCCATCCCAGGGTTGACTAATGAAAAACTGTTTTTT,CASSSIPGLTNEKLFF
NA,TRBJ2-1,TRBD2,TRBV5-1,TGCGCCAGCACTCGCGCTAGCGGGGGGTTTGAGCAGTTCTTC,CASTRASGGFEQFF
NA,TRBJ1-5,NA,TRBV19,TGTGCCAGTTCGTCCCAGTCAAATCAGCCCCAGCATTTT,CASSSQSNQPQHF